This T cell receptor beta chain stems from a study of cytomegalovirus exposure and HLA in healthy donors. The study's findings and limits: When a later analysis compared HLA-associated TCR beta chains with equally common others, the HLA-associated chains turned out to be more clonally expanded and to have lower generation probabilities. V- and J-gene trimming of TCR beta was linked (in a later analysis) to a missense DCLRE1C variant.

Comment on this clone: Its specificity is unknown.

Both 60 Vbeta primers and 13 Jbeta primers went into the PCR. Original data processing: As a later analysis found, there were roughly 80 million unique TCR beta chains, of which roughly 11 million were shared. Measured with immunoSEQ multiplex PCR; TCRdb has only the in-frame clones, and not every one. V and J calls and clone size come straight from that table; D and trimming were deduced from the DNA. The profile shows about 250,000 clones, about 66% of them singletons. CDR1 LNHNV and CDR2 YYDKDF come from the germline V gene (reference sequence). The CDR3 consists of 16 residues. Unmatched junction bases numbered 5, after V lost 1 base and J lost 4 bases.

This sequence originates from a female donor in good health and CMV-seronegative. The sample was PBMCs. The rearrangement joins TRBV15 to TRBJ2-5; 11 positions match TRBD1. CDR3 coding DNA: TGTGCCACCAGCAGAGTTGGGACAGGGGGTCGAGAGACCCAGTACTTC. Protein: CATSRVGTGGRETQYF.